The present T cell receptor beta chain was sequenced within a study of breast tumors, draining lymph nodes, adjacent tissues. From the multiplex PCR reads, TCRdb called clonotypes with MiXCR, one entry per CDR3 protein. The sample includes 25,000 to 40,000 distinct CDR3 sequences, 60% to 70% of them seen just once. V lost 4 bases, J lost 1 base, and 7 bases lay in between. The CDR3 is made up of 13 amino acids. Germline assignment: CDR1 WSHSY and CDR2 SAAADI. Comments on this clonotype: The antigen remains undetermined.

Points from the study as a whole: Tumor TCR diversity was below lymph nodes but above nontumor tissue.

The sample was breast tumor tissue. The rearrangement joins TRBV10-2 to TRBJ1-2; D unresolved. The clonotype comes from a female donor with breast cancer. Some clones in this sample may be carry-over from other donors' samples. CDR3 sequence reads: CASSVGSNYGYTF. In DNA, the CDR3 is TGCGCCAGCAGTGTGGGCAGTAACTATGGCTACACCTTC.